This TCR beta chain was retrieved from a study of cytomegalovirus exposure and HLA in healthy donors. The study, taken as a whole, reports: A previous analysis found most TCR beta V segments productive roughly 90% or roughly 30% of the time. As a later analysis showed, a missense DCLRE1C variant was linked to trimming of TCR beta V- and J-genes.

To note about this clone: Its cognate antigen is unknown.

13 Jbeta primers and 60 Vbeta primers were used for the PCR. Sequenced by immunoSEQ multiplex PCR; TCRdb stores in-frame clones only, minus some. The sample shows fewer than 90,000 clones, around 77% of them seen only once. The CDR3 sequence is 15 residues long. Germline V gene sequence: CDR1 KGHSH, CDR2 LQKENI. V was pared by 1 base and J by 5 bases, with 12 bases between. The V call is TRBV18, the J call TRBJ1-5; D gene ambiguous. Sequencing used PBMCs. This sequence was found in a young man in good health and CMV-seronegative. CDR3 sequence (DNA): TGTGCCAGCTCACCACTAAGCGGCCGCGATCAGCCCCAGCATTTT. Protein product: CASSPLSGRDQPQHF.